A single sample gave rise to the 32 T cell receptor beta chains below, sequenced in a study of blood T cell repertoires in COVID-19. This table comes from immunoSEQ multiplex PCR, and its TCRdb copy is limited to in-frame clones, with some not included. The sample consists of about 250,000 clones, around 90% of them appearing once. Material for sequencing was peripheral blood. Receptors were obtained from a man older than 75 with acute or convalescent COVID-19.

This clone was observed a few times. The CDR3 loop is CASSYFPGQGPYEQYF. CDR3 in DNA: TGCGCCAGCAGCTATTTCCCGGGACAGGGTCCCTACGAGCAGTACTTC. The V call is TRBV5-1, the J call TRBJ2-7, with 9 bases that match TRBD1. The germline V gene encodes CDR1 SGHRS and CDR2 YFSETQ. After removal of 3 bases from V and 2 bases from J, the junction contained 9 bases not matched to a gene. CDR3 length: 16 residues.

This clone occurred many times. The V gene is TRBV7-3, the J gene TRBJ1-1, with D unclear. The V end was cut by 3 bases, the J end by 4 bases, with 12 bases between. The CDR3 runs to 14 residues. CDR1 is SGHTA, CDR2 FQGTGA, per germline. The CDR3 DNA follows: TGTGCCAGCAGCTTTTTGCCGGGTGGCACTGAAGCTTTCTTT. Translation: CASSFLPGGTEAFF.

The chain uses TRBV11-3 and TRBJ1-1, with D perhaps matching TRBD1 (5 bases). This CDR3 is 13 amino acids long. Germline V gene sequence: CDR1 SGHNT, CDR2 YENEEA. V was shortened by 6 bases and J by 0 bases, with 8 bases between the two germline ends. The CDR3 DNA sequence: TGTGCCAGCAGTGCAGGGTTGAACACTGAAGCTTTCTTT. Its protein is CASSAGLNTEAFF.

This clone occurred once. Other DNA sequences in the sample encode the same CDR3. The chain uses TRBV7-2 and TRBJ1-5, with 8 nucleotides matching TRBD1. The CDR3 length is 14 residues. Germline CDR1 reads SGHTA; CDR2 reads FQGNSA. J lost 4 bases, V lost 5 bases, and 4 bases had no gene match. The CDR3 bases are TGTGCCAGCAGCCCAGGGGGCGGTAATCAGCCCCAGCATTTT. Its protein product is CASSPGGGNQPQHF.

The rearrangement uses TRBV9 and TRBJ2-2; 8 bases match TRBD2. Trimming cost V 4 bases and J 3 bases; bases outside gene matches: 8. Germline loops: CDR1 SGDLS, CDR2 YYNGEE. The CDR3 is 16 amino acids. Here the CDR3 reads CASSPGRGGYTGELFF. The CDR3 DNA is TGTGCCAGCAGCCCCGGTCGGGGGGGGTACACCGGGGAGCTGTTTTTT. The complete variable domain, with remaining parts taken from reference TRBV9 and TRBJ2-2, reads DSGVTQTPKHLITATGQRVTLRCSPRSGDLSVYWYQQSLDQGLQFLIQYYNGEERAKGNILERFSAQQFPDLHSELNLSSLELGDSALYFCASSPGRGGYTGELFFGEGSRLTVL.

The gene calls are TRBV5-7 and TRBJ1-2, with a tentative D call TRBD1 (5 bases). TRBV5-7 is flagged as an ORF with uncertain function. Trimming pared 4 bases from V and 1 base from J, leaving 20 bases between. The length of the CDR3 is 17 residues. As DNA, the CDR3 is TGTGCCAGCAGCCCGACCCCCCCGCGGGGGTTTAACTATGGCTACACCTTC. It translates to CASSPTPPRGFNYGYTF.

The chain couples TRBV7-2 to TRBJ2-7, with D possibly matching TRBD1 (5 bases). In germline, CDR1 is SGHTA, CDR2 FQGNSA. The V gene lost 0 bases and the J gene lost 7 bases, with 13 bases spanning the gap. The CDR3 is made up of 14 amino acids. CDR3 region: CASSLAGASTEQYF. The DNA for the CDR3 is TGTGCCAGCAGCTTAGCAGGGGCTTCAACGGAGCAGTACTTC.

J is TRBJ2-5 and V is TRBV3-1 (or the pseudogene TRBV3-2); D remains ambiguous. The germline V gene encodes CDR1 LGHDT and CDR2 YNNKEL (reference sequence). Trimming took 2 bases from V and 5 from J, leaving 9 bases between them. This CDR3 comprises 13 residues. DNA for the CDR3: TGTGCCAGCAGCCAAAGCGACGGCGAGACCCAGTACTTC. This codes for CASSQSDGETQYF.

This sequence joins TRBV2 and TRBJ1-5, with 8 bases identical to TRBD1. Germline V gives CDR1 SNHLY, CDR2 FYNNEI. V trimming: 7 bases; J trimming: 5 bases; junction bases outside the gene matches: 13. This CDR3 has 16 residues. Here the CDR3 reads CASTRTVGQGHQPQHF. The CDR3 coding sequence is TGTGCCAGCACCAGAACAGTTGGACAGGGACATCAGCCCCAGCATTTT. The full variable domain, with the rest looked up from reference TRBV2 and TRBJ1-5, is EPEVTQTPSHQVTQMGQEVILRCVPISNHLYFYWYRQILGQKVEFLVSFYNNEISEKSEIFDDQFSVERPDGSNFTLKIRSTKLEDSAMYFCASTRTVGQGHQPQHFGDGTRLSIL.

CDR3: CASSPSGTAYNEQFF. CDR3 bases: TGTGCCAGCAGCCCGTCCGGGACAGCTTACAATGAGCAGTTCTTC. The rearrangement uses TRBV6-5 and TRBJ2-1; 7 bases are shared with TRBD1. Trimming removed 6 bases from V and 4 bases from J; junction bases left unmatched: 9. The germline V gene has CDR1 MNHEY and CDR2 SVGAGI. This CDR3 is built from 15 residues.

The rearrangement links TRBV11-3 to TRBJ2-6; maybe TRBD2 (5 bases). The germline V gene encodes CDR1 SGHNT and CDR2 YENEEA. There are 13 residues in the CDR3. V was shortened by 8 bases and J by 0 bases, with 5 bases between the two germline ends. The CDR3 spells CASGSSGANVLTF. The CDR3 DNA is TGTGCCAGCGGGAGCTCTGGGGCCAACGTCCTGACTTTC.

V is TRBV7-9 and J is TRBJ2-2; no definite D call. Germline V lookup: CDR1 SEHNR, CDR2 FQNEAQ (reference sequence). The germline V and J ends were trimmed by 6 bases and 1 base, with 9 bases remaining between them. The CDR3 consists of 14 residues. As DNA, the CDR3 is TGTGCCAGCAGTCCGACTTGGAACACCGGGGAGCTGTTTTTT. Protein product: CASSPTWNTGELFF.

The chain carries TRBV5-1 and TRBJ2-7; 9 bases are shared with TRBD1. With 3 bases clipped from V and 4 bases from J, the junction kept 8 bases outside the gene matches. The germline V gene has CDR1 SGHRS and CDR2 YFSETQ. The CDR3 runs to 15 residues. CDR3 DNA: TGCGCCAGCAGCTACGGACAGGGGCGCTTATACGAGCAGTACTTC. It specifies CASSYGQGRLYEQYF.

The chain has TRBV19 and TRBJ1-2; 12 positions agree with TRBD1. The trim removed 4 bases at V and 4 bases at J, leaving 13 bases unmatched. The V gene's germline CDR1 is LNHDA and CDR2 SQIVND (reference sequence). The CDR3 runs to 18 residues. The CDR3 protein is CASSTNVPGQGASYGYTF. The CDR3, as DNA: TGTGCCAGTAGTACGAATGTTCCGGGACAGGGGGCGAGCTATGGCTACACCTTC. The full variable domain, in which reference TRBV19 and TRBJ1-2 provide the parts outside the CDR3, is DGGITQSPKYLFRKEGQNVTLSCEQNLNHDAMYWYRQDPGQGLRLIYYSQIVNDFQKGDIAEGYSVSREKKESFPLTVTSAQKNPTAFYLCASSTNVPGQGASYGYTFGSGTRLTVV.

CDR3 bases: TGTGCCAGCAGCCAAAGGGACAGGTACAATGAGCAGTTCTTC. Translation gives CASSQRDRYNEQFF. The chain joins TRBV3-1 (or the pseudogene TRBV3-2) to TRBJ2-1, with 8 bases aligning to TRBD1. Germline trimming cut 2 bases from V and 4 bases from J; bases unmatched to any gene: 1. This CDR3 is built from 14 residues. Germline V gene lookup returns CDR1 LGHDT and CDR2 YNNKEL (reference sequence).

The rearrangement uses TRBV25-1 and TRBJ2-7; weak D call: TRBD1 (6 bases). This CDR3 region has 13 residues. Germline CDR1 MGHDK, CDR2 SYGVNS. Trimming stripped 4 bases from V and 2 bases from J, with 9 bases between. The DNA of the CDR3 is TGTGCCAGCAGTGCCCAGGGGCCCTACGAGCAGTACTTC. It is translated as CASSAQGPYEQYF.

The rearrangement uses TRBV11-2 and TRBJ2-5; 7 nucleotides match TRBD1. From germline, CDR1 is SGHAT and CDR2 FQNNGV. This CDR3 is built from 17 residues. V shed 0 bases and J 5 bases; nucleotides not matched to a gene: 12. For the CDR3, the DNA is TGTGCCAGCAGCTTAGATCCCCCAGGGGGTGGGTCGGAGACCCAGTACTTC. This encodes CASSLDPPGGGSETQYF.

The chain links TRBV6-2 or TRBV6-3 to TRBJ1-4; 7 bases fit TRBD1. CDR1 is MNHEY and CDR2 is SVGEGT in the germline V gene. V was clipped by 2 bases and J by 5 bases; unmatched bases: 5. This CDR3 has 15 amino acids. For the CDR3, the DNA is TGTGCCAGCAGTTACCTTGGGACAGCGAATGAAAAACTGTTTTTT. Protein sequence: CASSYLGTANEKLFF.

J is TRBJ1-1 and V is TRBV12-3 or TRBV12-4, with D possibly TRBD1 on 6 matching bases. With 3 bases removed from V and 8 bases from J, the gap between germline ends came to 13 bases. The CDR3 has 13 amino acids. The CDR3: CASSFISGQEAFF. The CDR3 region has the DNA TGTGCCAGCAGTTTTATCTCTGGACAGGAAGCTTTCTTT.

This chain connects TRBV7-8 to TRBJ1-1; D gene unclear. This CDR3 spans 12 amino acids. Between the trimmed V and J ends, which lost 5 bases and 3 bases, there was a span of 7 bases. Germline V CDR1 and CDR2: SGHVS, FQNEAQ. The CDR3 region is CASSLGYTEAFF. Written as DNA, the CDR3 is TGTGCCAGCAGCCTTGGCTACACTGAAGCTTTCTTT. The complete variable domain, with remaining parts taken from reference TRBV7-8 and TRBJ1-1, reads GAGVSQSPRYKVAKRGQDVALRCDPISGHVSLFWYQQALGQGPEFLTYFQNEAQLDKSGLPSDRFFAERPEGSVSTLKIQRTQQEDSAVYLCASSLGYTEAFFGQGTRLTVV.

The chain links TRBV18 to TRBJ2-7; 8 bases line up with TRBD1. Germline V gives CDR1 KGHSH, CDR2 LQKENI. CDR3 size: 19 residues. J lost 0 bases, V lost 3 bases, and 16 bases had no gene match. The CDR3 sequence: CASSPGLGRGPLSSYEQYF. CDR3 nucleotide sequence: TGTGCCAGCTCACCTGGCCTCGGCAGGGGGCCGCTAAGCTCCTACGAGCAGTACTTC.

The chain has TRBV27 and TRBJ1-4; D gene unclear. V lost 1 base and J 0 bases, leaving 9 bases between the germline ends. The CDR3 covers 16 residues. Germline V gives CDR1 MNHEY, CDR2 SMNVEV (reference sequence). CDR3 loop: CASSLYYIATNEKLFF. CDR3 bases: TGTGCCAGCAGTTTATACTATATTGCAACTAATGAAAAACTGTTTTTT.

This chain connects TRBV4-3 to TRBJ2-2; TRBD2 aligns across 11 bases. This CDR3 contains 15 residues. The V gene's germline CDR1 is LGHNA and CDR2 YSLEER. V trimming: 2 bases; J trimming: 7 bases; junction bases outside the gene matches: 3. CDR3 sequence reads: CASSQFSGRDGELFF. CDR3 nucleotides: TGCGCCAGCAGCCAATTTAGCGGGAGGGACGGGGAGCTGTTTTTT.

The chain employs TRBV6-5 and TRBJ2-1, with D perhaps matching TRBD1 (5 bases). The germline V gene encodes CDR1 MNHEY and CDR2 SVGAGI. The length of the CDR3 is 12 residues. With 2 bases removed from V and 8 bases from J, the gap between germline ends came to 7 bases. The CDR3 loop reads CASSYPRDEQFF. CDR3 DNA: TGTGCCAGCAGTTACCCCAGGGATGAGCAGTTCTTC.

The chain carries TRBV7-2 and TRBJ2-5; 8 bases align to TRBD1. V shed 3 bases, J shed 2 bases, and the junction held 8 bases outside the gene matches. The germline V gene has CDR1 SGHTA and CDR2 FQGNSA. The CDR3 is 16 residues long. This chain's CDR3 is CASSFQGGQGQETQYF. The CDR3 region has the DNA TGTGCCAGCAGCTTCCAGGGTGGACAGGGTCAAGAGACCCAGTACTTC.

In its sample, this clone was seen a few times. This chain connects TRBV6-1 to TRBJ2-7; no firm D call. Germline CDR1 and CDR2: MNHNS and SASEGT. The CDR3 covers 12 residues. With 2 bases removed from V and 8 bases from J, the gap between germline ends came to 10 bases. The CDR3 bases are TGTGCCAGCAGTGAATTGGCGGAGAAGCAGTACTTC. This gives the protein CASSELAEKQYF.

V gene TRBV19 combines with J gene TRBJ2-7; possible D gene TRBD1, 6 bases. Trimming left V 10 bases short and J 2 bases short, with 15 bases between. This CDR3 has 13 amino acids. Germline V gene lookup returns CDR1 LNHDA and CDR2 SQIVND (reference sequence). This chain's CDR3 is CATRKQGTYEQYF. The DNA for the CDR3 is TGTGCCACCCGCAAACAGGGAACCTACGAGCAGTACTTC.

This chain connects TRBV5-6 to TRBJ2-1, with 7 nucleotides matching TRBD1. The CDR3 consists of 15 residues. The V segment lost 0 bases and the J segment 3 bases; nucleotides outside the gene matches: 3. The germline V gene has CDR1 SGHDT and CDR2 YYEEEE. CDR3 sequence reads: CASSLGGGLYNEQFF. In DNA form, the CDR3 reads TGTGCCAGCAGCTTGGGAGGGGGCCTCTACAATGAGCAGTTCTTC.

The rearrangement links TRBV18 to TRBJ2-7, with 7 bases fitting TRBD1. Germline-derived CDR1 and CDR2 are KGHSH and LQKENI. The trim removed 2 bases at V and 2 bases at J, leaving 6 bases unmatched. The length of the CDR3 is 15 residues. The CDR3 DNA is TGTGCCAGCTCACCATCGGCAGGGGGTACCTACGAGCAGTACTTC. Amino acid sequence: CASSPSAGGTYEQYF.

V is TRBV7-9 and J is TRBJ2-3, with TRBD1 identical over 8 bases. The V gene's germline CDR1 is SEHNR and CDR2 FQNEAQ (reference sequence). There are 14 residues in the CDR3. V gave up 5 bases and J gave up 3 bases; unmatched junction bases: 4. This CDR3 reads CASSMTGETDTQYF. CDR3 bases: TGTGCCAGCAGCATGACAGGGGAGACAGATACGCAGTATTTT. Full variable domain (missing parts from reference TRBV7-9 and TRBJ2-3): DTGVSQNPRHKITKRGQNVTFRCDPISEHNRLYWYRQTLGQGPEFLTYFQNEAQLEKSRLLSDRFSAERPKGSFSTLEIQRTEQGDSAMYLCASSMTGETDTQYFGPGTRLTVL.

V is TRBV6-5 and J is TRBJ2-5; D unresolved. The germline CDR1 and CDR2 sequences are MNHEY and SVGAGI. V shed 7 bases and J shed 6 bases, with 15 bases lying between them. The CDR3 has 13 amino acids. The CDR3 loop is CASNGQLKQTQYF. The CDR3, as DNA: TGTGCCAGCAATGGCCAACTAAAGCAGACCCAGTACTTC.

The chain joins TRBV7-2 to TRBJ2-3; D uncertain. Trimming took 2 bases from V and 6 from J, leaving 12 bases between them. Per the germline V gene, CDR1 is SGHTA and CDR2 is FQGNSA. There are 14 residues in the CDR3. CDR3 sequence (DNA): TGTGCCAGCAGCTTATTCCTACCTTCCGATACGCAGTATTTT. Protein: CASSLFLPSDTQYF.